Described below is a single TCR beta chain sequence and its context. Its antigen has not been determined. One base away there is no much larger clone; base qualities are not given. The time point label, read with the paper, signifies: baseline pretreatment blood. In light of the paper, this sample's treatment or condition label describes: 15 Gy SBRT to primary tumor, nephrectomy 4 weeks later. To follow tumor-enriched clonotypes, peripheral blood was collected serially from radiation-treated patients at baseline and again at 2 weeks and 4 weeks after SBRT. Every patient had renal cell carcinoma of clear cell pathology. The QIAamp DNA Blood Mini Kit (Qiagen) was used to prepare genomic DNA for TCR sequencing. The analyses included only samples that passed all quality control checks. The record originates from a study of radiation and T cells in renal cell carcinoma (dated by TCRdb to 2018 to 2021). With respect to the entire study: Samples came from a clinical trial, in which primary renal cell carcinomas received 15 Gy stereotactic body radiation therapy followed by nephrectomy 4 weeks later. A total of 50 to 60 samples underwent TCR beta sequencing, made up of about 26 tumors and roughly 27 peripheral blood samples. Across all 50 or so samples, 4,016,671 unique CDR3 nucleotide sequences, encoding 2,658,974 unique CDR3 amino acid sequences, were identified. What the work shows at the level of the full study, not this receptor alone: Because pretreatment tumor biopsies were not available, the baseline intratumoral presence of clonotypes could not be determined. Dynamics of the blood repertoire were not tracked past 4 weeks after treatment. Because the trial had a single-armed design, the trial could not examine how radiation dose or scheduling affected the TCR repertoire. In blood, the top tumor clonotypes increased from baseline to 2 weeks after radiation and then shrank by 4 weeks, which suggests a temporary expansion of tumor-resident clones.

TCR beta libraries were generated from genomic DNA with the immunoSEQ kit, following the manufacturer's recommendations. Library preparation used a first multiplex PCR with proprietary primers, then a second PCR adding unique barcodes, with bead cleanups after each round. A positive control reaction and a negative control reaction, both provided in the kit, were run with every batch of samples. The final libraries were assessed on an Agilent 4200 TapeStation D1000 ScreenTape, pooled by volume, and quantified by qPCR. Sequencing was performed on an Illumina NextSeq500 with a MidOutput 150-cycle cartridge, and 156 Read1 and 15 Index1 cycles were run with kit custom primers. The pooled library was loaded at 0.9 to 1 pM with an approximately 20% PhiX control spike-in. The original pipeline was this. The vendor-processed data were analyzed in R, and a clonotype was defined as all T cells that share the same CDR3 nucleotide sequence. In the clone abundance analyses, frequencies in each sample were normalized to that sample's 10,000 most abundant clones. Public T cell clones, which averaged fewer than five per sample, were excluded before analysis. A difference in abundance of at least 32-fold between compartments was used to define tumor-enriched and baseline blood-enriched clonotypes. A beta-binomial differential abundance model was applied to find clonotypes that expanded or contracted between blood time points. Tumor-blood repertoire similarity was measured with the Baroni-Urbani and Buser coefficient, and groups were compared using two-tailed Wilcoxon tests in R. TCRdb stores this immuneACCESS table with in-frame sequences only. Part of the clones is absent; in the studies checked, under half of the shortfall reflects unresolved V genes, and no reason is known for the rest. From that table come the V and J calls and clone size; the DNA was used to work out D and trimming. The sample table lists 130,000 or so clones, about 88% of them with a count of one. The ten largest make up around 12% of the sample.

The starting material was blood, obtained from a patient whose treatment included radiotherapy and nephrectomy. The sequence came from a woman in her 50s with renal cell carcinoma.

The DNA reads TGCGCCAGCAGCCAAGACGGGACAGGGGACACCGGGGAGCTGTTTTTT. Translated, this is CASSQDGTGDTGELFF. The chain links TRBV4-3 with TRBJ2-2, with 10 central nucleotides matching TRBD1. The CDR3 has 16 amino acids, counting the end cysteine and phenylalanine. CDR3 DNA only is kept here, 48 bases in frame from base 1. The germline V gene provides CDR1 LGHNA and CDR2 YSLEER. After removal of 0 bases from V and 3 bases from J, the junction retains 1 base not matched to a gene.